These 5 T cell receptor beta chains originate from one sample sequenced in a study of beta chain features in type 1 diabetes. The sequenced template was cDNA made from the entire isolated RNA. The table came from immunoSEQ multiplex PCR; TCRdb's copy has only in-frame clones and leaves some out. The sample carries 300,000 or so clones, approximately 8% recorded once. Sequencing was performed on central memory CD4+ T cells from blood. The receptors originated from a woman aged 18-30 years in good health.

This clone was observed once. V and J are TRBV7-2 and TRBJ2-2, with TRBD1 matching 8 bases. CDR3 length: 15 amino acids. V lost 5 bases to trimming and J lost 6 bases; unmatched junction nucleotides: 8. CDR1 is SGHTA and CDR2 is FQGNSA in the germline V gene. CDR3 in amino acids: CASSPAGTGPGELFF. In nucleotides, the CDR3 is TGTGCCAGCAGCCCGGCCGGGACAGGACCCGGGGAGCTGTTTTTT.

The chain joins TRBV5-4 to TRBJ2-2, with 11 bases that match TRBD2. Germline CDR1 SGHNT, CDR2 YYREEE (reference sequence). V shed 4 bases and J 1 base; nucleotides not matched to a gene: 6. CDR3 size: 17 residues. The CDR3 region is CASSPRGTSGNTGELFF. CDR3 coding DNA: TGTGCCAGCAGCCCGCGAGGGACTAGCGGGAACACCGGGGAGCTGTTTTTT.

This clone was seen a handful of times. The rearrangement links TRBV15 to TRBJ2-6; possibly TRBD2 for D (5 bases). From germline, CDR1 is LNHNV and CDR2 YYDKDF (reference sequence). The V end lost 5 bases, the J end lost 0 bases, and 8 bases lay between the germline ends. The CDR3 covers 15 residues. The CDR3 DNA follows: TGTGCCACCAGCGGAGGCGGCTCTGGGGCCAACGTCCTGACTTTC. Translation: CATSGGGSGANVLTF.

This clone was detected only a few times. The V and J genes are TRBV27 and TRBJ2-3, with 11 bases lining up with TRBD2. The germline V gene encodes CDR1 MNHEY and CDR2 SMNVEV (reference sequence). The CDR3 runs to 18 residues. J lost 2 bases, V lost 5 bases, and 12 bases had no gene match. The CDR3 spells CASSPQRRLAGFTDTQYF. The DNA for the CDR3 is TGTGCCAGCAGTCCCCAACGCCGACTAGCGGGATTCACAGATACGCAGTATTTT.

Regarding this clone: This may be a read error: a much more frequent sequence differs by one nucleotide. The CDR3 loop reads CASLLAGNNEQFF. DNA for the CDR3: TGTGCCAGCCTACTAGCGGGAAACAATGAGCAGTTCTTC. The chain couples TRBV7-9 to TRBJ2-1; TRBD2 aligns across 10 bases. The junction had 3 bases not matched to a gene; V was cut back by 8 bases and J by 5 bases. The CDR3 spans 13 residues. Germline V gives CDR1 SEHNR, CDR2 FQNEAQ (reference sequence).